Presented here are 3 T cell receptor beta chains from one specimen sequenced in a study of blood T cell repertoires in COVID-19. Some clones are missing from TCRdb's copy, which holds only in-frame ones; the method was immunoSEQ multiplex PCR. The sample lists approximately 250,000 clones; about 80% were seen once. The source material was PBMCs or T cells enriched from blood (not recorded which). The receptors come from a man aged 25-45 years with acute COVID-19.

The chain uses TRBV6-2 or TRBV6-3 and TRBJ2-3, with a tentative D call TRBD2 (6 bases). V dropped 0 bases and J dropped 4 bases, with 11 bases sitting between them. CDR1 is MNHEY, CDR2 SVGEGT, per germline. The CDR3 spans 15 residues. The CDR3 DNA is TGTGCCAGCAGTTACTCCAACGGCGGGGCAGATACGCAGTATTTT. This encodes CASSYSNGGADTQYF.

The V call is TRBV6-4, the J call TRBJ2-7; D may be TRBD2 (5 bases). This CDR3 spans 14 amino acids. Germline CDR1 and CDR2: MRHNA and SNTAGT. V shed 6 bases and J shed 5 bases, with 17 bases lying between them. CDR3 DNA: TGTGCCAGCAGGGGCCTTTGGGGAGCGGACGAGCAGTACGTC. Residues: CASRGLWGADEQYV.

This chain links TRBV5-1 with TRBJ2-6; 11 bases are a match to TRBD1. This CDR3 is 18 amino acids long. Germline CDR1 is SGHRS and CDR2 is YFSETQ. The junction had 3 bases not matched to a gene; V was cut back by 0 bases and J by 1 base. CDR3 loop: CASSLGWDRGSGANVLTF. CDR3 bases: TGCGCCAGCAGCTTGGGATGGGACAGGGGGTCTGGGGCCAACGTCCTGACTTTC.